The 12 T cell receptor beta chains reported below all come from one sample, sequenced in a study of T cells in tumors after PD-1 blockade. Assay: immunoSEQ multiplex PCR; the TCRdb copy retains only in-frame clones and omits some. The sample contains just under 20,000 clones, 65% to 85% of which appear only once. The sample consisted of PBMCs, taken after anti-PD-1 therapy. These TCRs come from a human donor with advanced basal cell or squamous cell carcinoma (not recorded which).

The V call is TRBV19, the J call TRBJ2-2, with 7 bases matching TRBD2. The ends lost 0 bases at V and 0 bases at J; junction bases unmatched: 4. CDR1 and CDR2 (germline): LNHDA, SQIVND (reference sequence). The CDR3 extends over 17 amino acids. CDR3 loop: CASSIEPSGPNTGELFF. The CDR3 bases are TGTGCCAGTAGTATAGAGCCTAGCGGACCGAACACCGGGGAGCTGTTTTTT. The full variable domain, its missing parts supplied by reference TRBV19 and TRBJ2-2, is DGGITQSPKYLFRKEGQNVTLSCEQNLNHDAMYWYRQDPGQGLRLIYYSQIVNDFQKGDIAEGYSVSREKKESFPLTVTSAQKNPTAFYLCASSIEPSGPNTGELFFGEGSRLTVL.

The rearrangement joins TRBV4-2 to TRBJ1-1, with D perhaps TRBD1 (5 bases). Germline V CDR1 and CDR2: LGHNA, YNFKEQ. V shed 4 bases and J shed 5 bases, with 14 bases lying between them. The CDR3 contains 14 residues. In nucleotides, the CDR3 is TGTGCCAGCAGCCCCTCCCTCCAGGGTACTGAAGCTTTCTTT. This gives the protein CASSPSLQGTEAFF.

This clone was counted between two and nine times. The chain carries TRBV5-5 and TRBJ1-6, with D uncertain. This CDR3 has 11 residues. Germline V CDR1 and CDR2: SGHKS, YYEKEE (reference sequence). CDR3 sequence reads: CVHLGNSPLHF. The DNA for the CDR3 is TGTGTCCACCTAGGAAATTCACCCCTCCACTTT.

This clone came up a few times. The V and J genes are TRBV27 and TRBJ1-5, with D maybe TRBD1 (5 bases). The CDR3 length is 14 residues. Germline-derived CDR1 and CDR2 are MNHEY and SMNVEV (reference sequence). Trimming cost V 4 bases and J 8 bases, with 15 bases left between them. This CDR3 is CASSSFEGTEPQHF. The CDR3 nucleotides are TGTGCCAGCAGTTCCTTCGAAGGGACGGAGCCCCAGCATTTT.

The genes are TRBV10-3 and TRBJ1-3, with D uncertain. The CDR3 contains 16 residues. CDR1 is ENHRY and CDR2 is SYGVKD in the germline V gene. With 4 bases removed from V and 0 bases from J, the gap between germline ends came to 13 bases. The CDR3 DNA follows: TGTGCCATCAGTGGGGTTGACGTACGCTCTGGAAACACCATATATTTT. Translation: CAISGVDVRSGNTIYF.

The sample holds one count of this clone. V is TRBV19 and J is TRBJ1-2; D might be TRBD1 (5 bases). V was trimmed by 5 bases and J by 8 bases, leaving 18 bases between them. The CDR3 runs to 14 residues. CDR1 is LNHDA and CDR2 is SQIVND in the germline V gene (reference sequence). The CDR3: CASSPGRQIGGYTF. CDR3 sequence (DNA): TGTGCCAGTAGTCCGGGGCGGCAAATAGGCGGCTACACCTTC.

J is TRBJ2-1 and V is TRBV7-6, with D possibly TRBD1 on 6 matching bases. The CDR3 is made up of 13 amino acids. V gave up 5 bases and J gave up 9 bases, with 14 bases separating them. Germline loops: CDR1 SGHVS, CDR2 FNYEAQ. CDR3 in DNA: TGTGCCAGCAGCCCCACACAGGGTTCTGAGCAGTTCTTC. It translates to CASSPTQGSEQFF. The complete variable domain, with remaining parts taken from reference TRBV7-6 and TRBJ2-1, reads GAGVSQSPRYKVTKRGQDVALRCDPISGHVSLYWYRQALGQGPEFLTYFNYEAQQDKSGLPNDRFSAERPEGSISTLTIQRTEQRDSAMYRCASSPTQGSEQFFGPGTRLTVL.

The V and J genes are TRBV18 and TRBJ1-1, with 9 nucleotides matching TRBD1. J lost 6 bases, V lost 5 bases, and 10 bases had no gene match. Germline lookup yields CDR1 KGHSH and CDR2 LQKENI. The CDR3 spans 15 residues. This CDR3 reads CASSLEDRGFAEAFF. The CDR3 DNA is TGTGCCAGCTCATTAGAGGACAGGGGTTTTGCTGAAGCTTTCTTT. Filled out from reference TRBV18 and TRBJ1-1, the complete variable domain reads NAGVMQNPRHLVRRRGQEARLRCSPMKGHSHVYWYRQLPEEGLKFMVYLQKENIIDESGMPKERFSAEFPKEGPSILRIQQVVRGDSAAYFCASSLEDRGFAEAFFGQGTRLTVV.

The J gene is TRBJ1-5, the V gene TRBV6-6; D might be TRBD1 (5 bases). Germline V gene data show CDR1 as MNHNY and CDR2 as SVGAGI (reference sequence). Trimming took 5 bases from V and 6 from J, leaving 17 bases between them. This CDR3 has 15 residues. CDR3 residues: CASSKHGQGRQPQHF. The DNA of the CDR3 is TGTGCCAGCAGTAAACACGGGCAGGGCCGTCAGCCCCAGCATTTT.

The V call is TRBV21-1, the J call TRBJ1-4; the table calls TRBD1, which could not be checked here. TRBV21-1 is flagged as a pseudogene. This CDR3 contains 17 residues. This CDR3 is CASSNSKDQGAFEKLFF. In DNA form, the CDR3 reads TGTGCCAGCAGCAATTCTAAGGATCAGGGGGCTTTCGAAAAACTGTTTTTT.

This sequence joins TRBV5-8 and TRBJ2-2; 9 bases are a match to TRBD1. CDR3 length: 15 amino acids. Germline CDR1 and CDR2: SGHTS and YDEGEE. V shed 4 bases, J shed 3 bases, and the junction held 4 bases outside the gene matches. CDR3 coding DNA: TGTGCCAGCAGCCATTGGGACAGGGACACCGGGGAGCTGTTTTTT. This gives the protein CASSHWDRDTGELFF.

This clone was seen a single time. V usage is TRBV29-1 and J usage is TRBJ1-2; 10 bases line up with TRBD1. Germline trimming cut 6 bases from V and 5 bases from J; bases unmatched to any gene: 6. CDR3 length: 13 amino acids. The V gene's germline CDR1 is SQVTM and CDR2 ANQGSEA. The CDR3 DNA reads TGCAGCGTCGACAGGGGGCTGGGATATGGCTACACCTTC. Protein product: CSVDRGLGYGYTF.